Below, 17 T cell receptor beta chains from the same sample are listed, as sequenced in a study of blood T cell repertoires in COVID-19. TCRdb's copy holds only in-frame clones and misses some; the assay was immunoSEQ multiplex PCR. This table holds a few hundred thousand clones, over 80% found once. The sequenced sample was PBMCs or T cells enriched from blood (not recorded which). All receptors come from a man aged 25-45 years who had recovered from COVID-19.

The chain joins TRBV5-1 to TRBJ1-2; possible D gene TRBD1, 5 bases. The CDR3 consists of 16 residues. V was pared by 7 bases and J by 0 bases, with 19 bases between. The germline CDR1 and CDR2 sequences are SGHRS and YFSETQ. In nucleotides, the CDR3 is TGCGCCAGCGAATACGCCCCAACAGGAACTAACTATGGCTACACCTTC. Its translation is CASEYAPTGTNYGYTF.

J is TRBJ2-6 and V is TRBV27; the match to TRBD2 covers 7 bases. V gave up 8 bases and J gave up 2 bases; unmatched junction bases: 6. The CDR3 runs to 15 residues. Per the germline V gene, CDR1 is MNHEY and CDR2 is SMNVEV (reference sequence). The CDR3 sequence is CASSREFTGANVLTF. The CDR3 DNA sequence: TGTGCCAGCTCGCGGGAGTTTACTGGGGCCAACGTCCTGACTTTC.

The chain combines TRBV13 with TRBJ2-5, with 9 bases identical to TRBD2. The CDR3 spans 16 residues. Trimming took 3 bases from V and 0 from J; bases not matched to a gene: 5. In germline, CDR1 is PRHDT, CDR2 FYEKMQ (reference sequence). Here the CDR3 DNA reads TGTGCCAGCAGCTTGTGGATAGCGGGGGACCAAGAGACCCAGTACTTC. Its protein product is CASSLWIAGDQETQYF.

The chain employs TRBV27 and TRBJ2-7; TRBD1 aligns across 10 bases. The CDR3 contains 16 residues. V lost 5 bases to trimming and J lost 7 bases; unmatched junction nucleotides: 14. CDR1 is MNHEY, CDR2 SMNVEV, per germline (reference sequence). The CDR3 is CASSPGTGVVSKEQYF. The CDR3 bases are TGTGCCAGCAGTCCCGGGACAGGGGTCGTCTCGAAAGAGCAGTACTTC.

This clone showed up just a few times. V is TRBV18 and J is TRBJ2-3; TRBD1 agrees at 9 bases. The germline V gene has CDR1 KGHSH and CDR2 LQKENI. The trim removed 5 bases at V and 7 bases at J, leaving 10 bases unmatched. The CDR3 runs to 15 residues. The CDR3 DNA is TGTGCCAGCTCAACCGGGACAGGGTATGCAAATACGCAGTATTTT. Residues: CASSTGTGYANTQYF.

In its sample, this clone was seen once. The rearrangement uses TRBV6-1 and TRBJ2-7, with D possibly TRBD1 on 6 matching bases. There are 13 residues in the CDR3. The germline CDR1 and CDR2 sequences are MNHNS and SASEGT. V lost 1 base, J lost 5 bases, and 9 bases lay in between. CDR3 region: CASSEGAGDEQYF. The DNA of the CDR3 is TGTGCCAGCAGTGAAGGGGCAGGGGACGAGCAGTACTTC.

The V gene is TRBV12-3 or TRBV12-4, the J gene TRBJ2-1, with D uncertain. The CDR3 runs 13 residues. The V end lost 3 bases, the J end lost 4 bases, and 7 bases lay between the germline ends. The CDR3 DNA sequence: TGTGCCAGCAGTTTCCTCGGGTACAATGAGCAGTTCTTC. This gives the protein CASSFLGYNEQFF.

This chain uses TRBV18 with TRBJ2-7; the D gene is possibly TRBD1 (6 bases). CDR1 is KGHSH, CDR2 LQKENI, per germline. Trimming shortened V by 5 bases and J by 0 bases, and 14 bases separated the two germline ends. The CDR3 runs to 15 residues. The CDR3 loop is CASSSQGPSSYEQYF. The CDR3 coding sequence is TGTGCCAGCTCATCGCAGGGGCCCAGCTCCTACGAGCAGTACTTC.

The chain employs TRBV5-6 and TRBJ1-1; 7 bases align to TRBD1. The CDR3 sequence is 15 residues long. The germline V gene encodes CDR1 SGHDT and CDR2 YYEEEE. V shed 0 bases, J shed 1 base, and the junction held 3 bases outside the gene matches. CDR3 in amino acids: CASSLVRDRNTEAFF. DNA of the CDR3: TGTGCCAGCAGCTTGGTTCGGGACAGGAACACTGAAGCTTTCTTT.

The V call is TRBV3-1 (or the pseudogene TRBV3-2), the J call TRBJ2-3; 8 bases line up with TRBD2. Germline CDR1 and CDR2: LGHDT and YNNKEL (reference sequence). J was trimmed by 4 bases and V by 4 bases; bases with no gene match: 10. The CDR3 spans 16 residues. CDR3 in amino acids: CASSPLLAERADTQYF. The CDR3 region has the DNA TGTGCCAGCAGCCCCCTACTAGCGGAGAGGGCAGATACGCAGTATTTT.

The chain combines TRBV28 with TRBJ1-3, with D tentatively TRBD1 (5 bases). Germline V gene data show CDR1 as MDHEN and CDR2 as SYDVKM. The CDR3 extends over 13 amino acids. The V end lost 5 bases, the J end lost 2 bases, and 7 bases lay between the germline ends. The CDR3 protein is CASSQGTGNTIYF. The DNA for the CDR3 is TGTGCCAGCAGTCAGGGCACTGGAAACACCATATATTTT. The full variable domain, rest sourced from reference TRBV28 and TRBJ1-3, is DVKVTQSSRYLVKRTGEKVFLECVQDMDHENMFWYRQDPGLGLRLIYFSYDVKMKEKGDIPEGYSVSREKKERFSLILESASTNQTSMYLCASSQGTGNTIYFGEGSWLTVV.

The chain couples TRBV6-2 or TRBV6-3 to TRBJ2-1, with TRBD2 identical over 9 bases. Germline CDR1 and CDR2: MNHEY and SVGEGT. This CDR3 contains 16 residues. V dropped 2 bases and J dropped 5; count of bases not matched to a gene: 7. CDR3 region: CASSYRGLARDNEQFF. The CDR3 DNA reads as TGTGCCAGCAGTTACAGGGGACTAGCTAGGGACAATGAGCAGTTCTTC.

The chain has TRBV7-9 and TRBJ2-3; tentatively, D is TRBD2 (5 bases). The CDR3 is 16 residues long. The V gene's germline CDR1 is SEHNR and CDR2 FQNEAQ (reference sequence). Trimming left V 5 bases short and J 0 bases short, with 15 bases between. CDR3 sequence: CASSEVGELSTDTQYF. For the CDR3, the DNA is TGTGCCAGCAGCGAGGTCGGGGAGCTTAGCACAGATACGCAGTATTTT.

DNA for the CDR3: TGCAGTGCTGGGGGGGGCGATACGCAGTATTTT. It specifies CSAGGGDTQYF. The chain couples TRBV20-1 to TRBJ2-3; D may be TRBD2 (7 bases). The germline gives CDR1 DFQATT, CDR2 SNEGSKA (reference sequence). The CDR3 spans 11 residues. The V gene lost 5 bases and the J gene lost 6 bases, with 9 bases spanning the gap.

This clone was picked up many times. The rearrangement joins TRBV9 to TRBJ1-4, with 7 bases aligning to TRBD1. This CDR3 comprises 15 residues. Germline V CDR1 and CDR2: SGDLS, YYNGEE. The V and J ends lost 1 base and 6 bases, in that order; junction bases with no gene match: 6. CDR3 residues: CASSVLGQWDEKLFF. The DNA for the CDR3 is TGTGCCAGCAGCGTACTGGGACAGTGGGATGAAAAACTGTTTTTT.

The chain couples TRBV5-4 to TRBJ1-3, with TRBD1 matching over 7 bases. The trim removed 1 base at V and 0 bases at J, leaving 7 bases unmatched. The CDR3 is 17 residues long. Germline-derived CDR1 and CDR2 are SGHNT and YYREEE (reference sequence). CDR3 nucleotides: TGTGCCAGCAGCTTGTTTTCCGGGACAGTCTCTGGAAACACCATATATTTT. Its translation is CASSLFSGTVSGNTIYF. The entire variable domain, with the rest obtained from reference TRBV5-4 and TRBJ1-3, is as follows: ETGVTQSPTHLIKTRGQQVTLRCSSQSGHNTVSWYQQALGQGPQFIFQYYREEENGRGNFPPRFSGLQFPNYSSELNVNALELDDSALYLCASSLFSGTVSGNTIYFGEGSWLTVV.

This clone has more than one count but fewer than ten. The chain combines TRBV5-1 with TRBJ1-3; TRBD1 matches 7 bases. CDR1 is SGHRS and CDR2 is YFSETQ in the germline V gene. CDR3 size: 16 residues. V was clipped by 5 bases and J by 4 bases; unmatched bases: 12. CDR3 residues: CASRSSLGGAGNTIYF. For the CDR3, the DNA is TGCGCCAGCAGATCTTCTCTAGGGGGCGCCGGAAACACCATATATTTT.